This T cell receptor (beta chain) appears in the sequencing data of a study of T cell repertoires in cytomegalovirus infection (dated by TCRdb to 2018 to 2020). Context from the whole study: Donor HLA type was relevant to the analysis, as public TCR beta signatures indicated carriage of CMV infection together with the matching HLA type. Findings and caveats that apply to the study as a whole: In both this cohort and an independent cohort of under 450 donors, the cumulative frequency of public TCR beta family members distinguished carriers of CMV infection plus the relevant HLA type. The ex vivo response was dominated by HLA-C-restricted CMV-specific TCR beta clonotypes, and the single most frequent clonotype in two of eight donors was supplied by these HLA-C-restricted clonotypes.

For sequencing, an Illumina HiSeq 1500 was employed. TCRdb's own reprocessing of the public reads used fastp at Q25 and MiXCR and kept productive beta chains. Here each entry gathers all rows of one CDR3 protein and keeps the most common genes and DNA. Within this sample are fewer than 700,000 distinct CDR3 sequences, with more than 20% of them counted one time only. The ten top clones hold 8% of the sample. Comment on this clonotype: Which antigen it targets is not known. Base-call qualities are not available, and no considerably larger clone is one nucleotide away.

There are 15 amino acids in the CDR3, from cysteine to phenylalanine inclusive. The read is trimmed to its CDR3 DNA, 45 bases read in frame from base 1. V and J are truncated by 0 bases and 4 bases respectively, leaving an intervening sequence of 12 bases. The CDR1 and CDR2 encoded by the germline V gene (reference sequence) are LGHDT and YNNKEL. Sequenced input: CD8+ T cells from PBMCs. This clonotype originated in a human donor in good health (CMV status not recorded). Some clones in this sample may be carry-over from other donors' samples. The sequence joins TRBV3-1 to TRBJ1-2; the D gene identity is not certain. The CDR3 loop reads CASSQDLGGSYGYTF. The DNA is TGTGCCAGCAGCCAAGATCTGGGAGGGAGCTATGGCTACACCTTC.